This T cell receptor (beta chain) was found in a study of control samples from healthy donors and cancer patients. Germline lookup yields CDR1 SGHTA and CDR2 FQGNSA. The CDR3 runs 14 residues. V dropped 5 bases and J dropped 6 bases, with 17 bases sitting between them. The data were produced by immunoSEQ multiplex PCR, yet TCRdb's version contains in-frame clones alone and is incomplete. This table holds roughly 120,000 clones, about 94% found once. V and J are TRBV7-2 and TRBJ2-7; no firm D call. Sequenced sample: blood. The receptor was isolated from a man aged 25-45 years in good health. CDR3 sequence (DNA): TGTGCCAGCAGCCCCCTCATGCAAGGTGGCGAGCAGTACTTC. Amino acid sequence: CASSPLMQGGEQYF. Filled out from reference TRBV7-2 and TRBJ2-7, the complete variable domain reads GAGVSQSPSNKVTEKGKDVELRCDPISGHTALYWYRQSLGQGLEFLIYFQGNSAPDKSGLPSDRFSAERTGGSVSTLTIQRTQQEDSAVYLCASSPLMQGGEQYFGPGTRLTVT.